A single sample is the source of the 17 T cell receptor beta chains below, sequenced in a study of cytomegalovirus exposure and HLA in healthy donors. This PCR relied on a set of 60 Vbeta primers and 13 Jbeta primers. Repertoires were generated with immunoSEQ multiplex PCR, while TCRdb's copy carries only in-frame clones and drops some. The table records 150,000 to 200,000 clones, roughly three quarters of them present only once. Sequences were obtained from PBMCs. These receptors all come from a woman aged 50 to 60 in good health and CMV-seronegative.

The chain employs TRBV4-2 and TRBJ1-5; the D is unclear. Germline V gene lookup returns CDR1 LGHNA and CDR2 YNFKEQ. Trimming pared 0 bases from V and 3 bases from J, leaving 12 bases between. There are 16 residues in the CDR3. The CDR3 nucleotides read TGTGCCAGCAGCCAAGAAAGAGGGCAGTACAATCAGCCCCAGCATTTT. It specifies CASSQERGQYNQPQHF.

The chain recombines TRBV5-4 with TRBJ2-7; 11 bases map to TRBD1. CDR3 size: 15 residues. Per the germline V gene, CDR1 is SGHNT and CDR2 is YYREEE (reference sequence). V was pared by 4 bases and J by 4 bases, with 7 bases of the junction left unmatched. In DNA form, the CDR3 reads TGTGCCAGCAGCCCCCCGGGGACAGGGGGTTACGAGCAGTACTTC. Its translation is CASSPPGTGGYEQYF.

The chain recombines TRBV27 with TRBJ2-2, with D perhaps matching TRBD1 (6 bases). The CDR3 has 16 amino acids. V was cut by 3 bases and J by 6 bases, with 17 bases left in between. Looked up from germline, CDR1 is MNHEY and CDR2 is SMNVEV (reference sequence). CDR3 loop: CASSFSTGMGAGELFF. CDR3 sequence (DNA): TGTGCCAGCAGTTTTTCTACAGGGATGGGCGCCGGGGAGCTGTTTTTT.

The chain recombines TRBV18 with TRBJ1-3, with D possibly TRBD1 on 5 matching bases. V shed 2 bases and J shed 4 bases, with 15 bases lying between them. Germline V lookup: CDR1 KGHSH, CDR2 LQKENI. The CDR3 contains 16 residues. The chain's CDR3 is CASSPIPGHSGNTIYF. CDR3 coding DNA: TGTGCCAGCTCACCAATCCCAGGGCACTCCGGAAACACCATATATTTT.

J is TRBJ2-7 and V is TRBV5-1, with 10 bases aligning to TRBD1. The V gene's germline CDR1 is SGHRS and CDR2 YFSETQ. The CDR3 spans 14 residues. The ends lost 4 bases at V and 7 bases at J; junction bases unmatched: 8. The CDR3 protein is CASSKEPGQGEQYF. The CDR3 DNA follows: TGCGCCAGCAGCAAGGAACCGGGACAGGGGGAGCAGTACTTC.

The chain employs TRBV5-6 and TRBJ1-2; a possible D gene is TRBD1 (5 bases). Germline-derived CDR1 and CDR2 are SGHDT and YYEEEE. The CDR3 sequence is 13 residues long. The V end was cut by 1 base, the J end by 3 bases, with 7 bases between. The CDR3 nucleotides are TGTGCCAGCAGCTTGACCAGGGACTATGGCTACACCTTC. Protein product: CASSLTRDYGYTF.

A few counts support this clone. The CDR3 DNA sequence: TGTGCCAGCAGTTACTCGCCAGGGACTAATGAAAAACTGTTTTTT. Its translation is CASSYSPGTNEKLFF. The chain recombines TRBV6-5 with TRBJ1-4; D may be TRBD1 (5 bases). Germline V gene sequence: CDR1 MNHEY, CDR2 SVGAGI. CDR3 length: 15 amino acids. Trimming removed 0 bases at V and 2 bases at J, with 7 bases between.

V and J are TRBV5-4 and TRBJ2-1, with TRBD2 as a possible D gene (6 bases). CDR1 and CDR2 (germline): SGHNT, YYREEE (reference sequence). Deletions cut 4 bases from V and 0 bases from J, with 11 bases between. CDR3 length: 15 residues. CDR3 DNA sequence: TGTGCCAGCAGCCGGGAGCTCACCTCCTACAATGAGCAGTTCTTC. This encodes CASSRELTSYNEQFF.

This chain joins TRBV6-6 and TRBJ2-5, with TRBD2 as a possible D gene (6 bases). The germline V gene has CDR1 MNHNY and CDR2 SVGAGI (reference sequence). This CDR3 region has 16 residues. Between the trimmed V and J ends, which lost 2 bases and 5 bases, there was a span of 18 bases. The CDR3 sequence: CASSYAARGKWETQYF. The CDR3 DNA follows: TGTGCCAGCAGTTACGCTGCCCGGGGGAAATGGGAGACCCAGTACTTC.

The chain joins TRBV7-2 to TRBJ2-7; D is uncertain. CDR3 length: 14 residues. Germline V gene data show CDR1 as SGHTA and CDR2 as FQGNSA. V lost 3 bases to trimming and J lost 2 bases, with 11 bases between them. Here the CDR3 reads CASSFGGKTYEQYF. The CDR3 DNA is TGTGCCAGCAGCTTCGGCGGAAAAACCTACGAGCAGTACTTC.

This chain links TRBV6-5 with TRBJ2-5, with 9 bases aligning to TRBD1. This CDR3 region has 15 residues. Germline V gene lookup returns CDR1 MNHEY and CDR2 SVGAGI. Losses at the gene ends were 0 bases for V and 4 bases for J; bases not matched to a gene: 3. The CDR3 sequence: CASSYSTGGGETQYF. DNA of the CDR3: TGTGCCAGCAGTTACTCGACAGGGGGAGGAGAGACCCAGTACTTC.

The CDR3 is CASSQSDREYGYTF. Here the CDR3 DNA reads TGCGCCAGCAGCCAATCGGACAGGGAATATGGCTACACCTTC. The chain combines TRBV4-1 with TRBJ1-2, with TRBD1 matching 8 bases. Germline V lookup: CDR1 MGHRA, CDR2 YSYEKL. The CDR3 has 14 residues. With 2 bases clipped from V and 5 bases from J, the junction kept 4 bases outside the gene matches.

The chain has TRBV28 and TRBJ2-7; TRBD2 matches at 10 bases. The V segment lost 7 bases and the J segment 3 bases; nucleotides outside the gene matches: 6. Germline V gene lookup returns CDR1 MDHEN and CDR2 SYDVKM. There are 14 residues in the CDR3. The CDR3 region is CASNLLAGDYEQYF. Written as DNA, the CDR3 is TGTGCCAGCAACCTGCTAGCGGGAGACTACGAGCAGTACTTC. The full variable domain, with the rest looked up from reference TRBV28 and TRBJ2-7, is DVKVTQSSRYLVKRTGEKVFLECVQDMDHENMFWYRQDPGLGLRLIYFSYDVKMKEKGDIPEGYSVSREKKERFSLILESASTNQTSMYLCASNLLAGDYEQYFGPGTRLTVT.

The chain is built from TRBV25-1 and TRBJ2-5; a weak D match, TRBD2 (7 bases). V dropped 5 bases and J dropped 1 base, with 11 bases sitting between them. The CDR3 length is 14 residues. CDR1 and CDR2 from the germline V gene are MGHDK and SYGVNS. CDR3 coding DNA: TGTGCCAGCAGTACCGGGGGGCCCCAAGAGACCCAGTACTTC. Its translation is CASSTGGPQETQYF. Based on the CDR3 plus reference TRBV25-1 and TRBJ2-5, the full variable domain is EADIYQTPRYLVIGTGKKITLECSQTMGHDKMYWYQQDPGMELHLIHYSYGVNSTEKGDLSSESTVSRIRTEHFPLTLESARPSHTSQYLCASSTGGPQETQYFGPGTRLLVL.

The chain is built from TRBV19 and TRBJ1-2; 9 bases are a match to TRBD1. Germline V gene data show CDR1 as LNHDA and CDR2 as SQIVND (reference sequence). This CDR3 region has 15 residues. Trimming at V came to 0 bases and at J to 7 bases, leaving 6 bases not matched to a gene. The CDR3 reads CASSIDGTGSRGYTF. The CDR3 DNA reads TGTGCCAGTAGTATAGATGGGACAGGGAGTCGTGGCTACACCTTC.

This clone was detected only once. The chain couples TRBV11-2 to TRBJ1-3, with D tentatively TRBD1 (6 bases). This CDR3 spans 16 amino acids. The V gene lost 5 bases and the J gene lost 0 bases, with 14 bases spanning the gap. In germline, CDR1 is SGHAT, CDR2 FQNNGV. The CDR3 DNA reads TGTGCCAGCAGCCTCGCTGGGACAAACTCTGGAAACACCATATATTTT. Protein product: CASSLAGTNSGNTIYF.

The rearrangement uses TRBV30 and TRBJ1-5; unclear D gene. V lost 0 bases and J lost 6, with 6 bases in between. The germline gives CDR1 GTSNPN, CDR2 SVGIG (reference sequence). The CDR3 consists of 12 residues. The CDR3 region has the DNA TGTGCCTGGAGTGTACGAGGTCAGCCCCAGCATTTT. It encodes CAWSVRGQPQHF.